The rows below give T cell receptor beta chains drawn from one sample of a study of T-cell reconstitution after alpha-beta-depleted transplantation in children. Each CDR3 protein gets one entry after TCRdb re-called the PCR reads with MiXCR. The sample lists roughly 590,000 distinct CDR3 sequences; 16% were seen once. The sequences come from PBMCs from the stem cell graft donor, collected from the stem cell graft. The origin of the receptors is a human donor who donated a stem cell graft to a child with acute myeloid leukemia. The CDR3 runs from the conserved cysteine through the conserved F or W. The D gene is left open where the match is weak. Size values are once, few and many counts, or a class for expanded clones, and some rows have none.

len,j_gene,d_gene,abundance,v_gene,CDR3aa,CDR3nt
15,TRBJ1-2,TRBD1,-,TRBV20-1,CSARDLLTGADGYTF,TGCAGTGCTAGAGATCTGCTCACAGGGGCGGATGGCTACACCTTC
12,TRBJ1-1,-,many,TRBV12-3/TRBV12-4,CASSPERTEAFF,TGTGCCAGCAGTCCGGAGAGGACTGAAGCTTTCTTT
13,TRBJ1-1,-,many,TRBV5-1,CASSLGAGTEAFF,TGCGCCAGCAGCTTGGGGGCAGGGACTGAAGCTTTCTTT
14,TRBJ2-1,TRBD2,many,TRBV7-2,CASSFGGGAGEQFF,TGTGCCAGCAGCTTCGGCGGGGGGGCGGGTGAGCAGTTCTTC
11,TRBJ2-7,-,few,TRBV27,CASATAYEQYF,TGTGCCAGCGCAACAGCCTACGAGCAGTACTTC
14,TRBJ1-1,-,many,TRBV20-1,CSARAFGRARKAFF,TGCAGTGCCCGAGCCTTTGGGAGGGCTCGGAAAGCTTTCTTT
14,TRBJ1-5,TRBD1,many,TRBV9,CASSFRDSNQPQHF,TGTGCCAGCAGCTTTCGGGACAGTAATCAGCCCCAGCATTTT
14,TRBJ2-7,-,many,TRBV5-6,CASSFFGVDYEQYF,TGTGCCAGCAGCTTCTTTGGCGTAGACTACGAGCAGTACTTC
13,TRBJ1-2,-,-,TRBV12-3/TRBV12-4,CASSLLDTYGYTF,TGTGCCAGCAGTTTACTAGACACCTATGGCTACACCTTC
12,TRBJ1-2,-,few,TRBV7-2,CASSPSSGGYTF,TGTGCCAGCAGCCCAAGCTCTGGCGGCTACACCTTC
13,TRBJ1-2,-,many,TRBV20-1,CSAKHRAMYGYTF,TGCAGTGCTAAGCACAGGGCTATGTATGGCTACACCTTC
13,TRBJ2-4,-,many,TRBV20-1,CSARAGHRDIQYF,TGCAGTGCTAGAGCAGGACATAGAGACATTCAGTACTTC
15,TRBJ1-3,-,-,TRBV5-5,CASSLAPRVWDTIYF,TGTGCCAGCAGCTTGGCTCCCAGGGTCTGGGACACCATATATTTT
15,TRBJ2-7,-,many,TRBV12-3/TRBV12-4,CASSSVSGAHGEQYF,TGTGCCAGCAGTTCGGTGTCGGGGGCGCACGGCGAGCAGTACTTC
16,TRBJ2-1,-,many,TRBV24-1,CATSDLGQEVNNEQFF,TGTGCCACCAGTGATTTGGGGCAGGAAGTTAACAATGAGCAGTTCTTC
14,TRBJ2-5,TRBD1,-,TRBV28,CASSFPGGTETQYF,TGTGCCAGCAGTTTTCCAGGGGGAACAGAGACCCAGTACTTC
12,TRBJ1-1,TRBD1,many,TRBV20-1,CSAPDRVAEAFF,TGCAGTGCTCCGGACAGGGTGGCTGAAGCTTTCTTT
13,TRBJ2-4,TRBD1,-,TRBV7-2,CASSHDLLRDRYF,TGTGCCAGCAGCCATGACCTTCTCCGGGACAGGTACTTC
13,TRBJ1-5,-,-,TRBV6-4,CATARDAQQPQHF,TGTGCCACCGCCCGCGATGCCCAACAGCCCCAGCATTTT
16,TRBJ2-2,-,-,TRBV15,CATSRDKAANTGELFF,TGTGCCACCAGCAGAGATAAGGCAGCCAACACCGGGGAGCTGTTTTTT
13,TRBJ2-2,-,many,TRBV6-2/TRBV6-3,CASRLTSSGELFF,TGTGCCAGCAGACTTACTAGTTCCGGGGAGCTGTTTTTT
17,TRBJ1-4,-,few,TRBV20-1,CSPTRVGTAATNEKLFF,TGCAGTCCGACTAGAGTGGGGACGGCAGCAACTAATGAAAAACTGTTTTTT
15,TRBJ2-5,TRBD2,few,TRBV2,CASNTPGLLQETQYF,TGTGCCAGCAATACCCCGGGACTACTCCAAGAGACCCAGTACTTC
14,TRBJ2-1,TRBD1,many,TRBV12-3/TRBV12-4,CASNPGGAHNEQFF,TGTGCCAGCAACCCAGGGGGCGCCCACAATGAGCAGTTCTTC
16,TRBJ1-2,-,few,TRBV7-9,CASSMGSAGTPYGYTF,TGTGCCAGCAGCATGGGCTCCGCCGGGACTCCCTATGGCTACACCTTC
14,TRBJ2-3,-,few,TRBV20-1,CSARRSVGADTQYF,TGCAGTGCTAGGCGTAGCGTAGGGGCAGATACGCAGTATTTT